The rows below give T cell receptor beta chains drawn from one sample of a study of blood T cell repertoires in COVID-19. The assay was immunoSEQ multiplex PCR, and TCRdb's table has in-frame clones only and misses some. The table records 150,000 to 200,000 clones, around 90% of them present only once. Sequencing used peripheral blood. These receptors came from a man aged 60 to 75 with acute or convalescent COVID-19. Both conserved end residues are part of each CDR3. The order of the fields is V gene, J gene, D gene, clone size, CDR3 DNA, CDR3 protein. The D gene is left open where the match is weak. Not every row has a clone size; where given, it reads once, few, many or a size class.

V gene: TRBV5-1
J gene: TRBJ1-6
D gene: -
clone size: -
CDR3 DNA: TGCGCCAGTCACCTCCCCCCCGGTACGACGGGCTCCTATAATTCACCCCTCCACTTT
CDR3 protein: CASHLPPGTTGSYNSPLHF

V gene: TRBV27
J gene: TRBJ1-6
D gene: TRBD1
clone size: -
CDR3 DNA: TGTGCCAGCAGCGGACAGGGGGCGGGTTATAATTCACCCCTCCACTTT
CDR3 protein: CASSGQGAGYNSPLHF

V gene: TRBV10-2
J gene: TRBJ1-5
D gene: -
clone size: -
CDR3 DNA: TGCGCCAGTCGGGACTATAGCAATCAGCCCCAGCATTTT
CDR3 protein: CASRDYSNQPQHF

V gene: TRBV29-1
J gene: TRBJ2-5
D gene: -
clone size: -
CDR3 DNA: TGCAGCGCAGGGCCGAGGGCAGAGACCCAGTACTTC
CDR3 protein: CSAGPRAETQYF

V gene: TRBV7-8
J gene: TRBJ2-7
D gene: -
clone size: -
CDR3 DNA: TGTGCCAGCAGCTTACAGAGACAGTCCTACGAGCAGTACTTC
CDR3 protein: CASSLQRQSYEQYF

V gene: TRBV13
J gene: TRBJ1-5
D gene: -
clone size: -
CDR3 DNA: TGTGCCAGCAGCCAAACAGGCCAGCCCCAGCATTTT
CDR3 protein: CASSQTGQPQHF

V gene: TRBV6-5
J gene: TRBJ1-2
D gene: TRBD1
clone size: -
CDR3 DNA: TGTGCCAGCAGTTTCGACAGGGGGCTTGTCTATGGCTACACCTTC
CDR3 protein: CASSFDRGLVYGYTF

V gene: TRBV18
J gene: TRBJ2-3
D gene: -
clone size: -
CDR3 DNA: TGTGCCAGCTCTCGGGCAGGGAGCACAGATACGCAGTATTTT
CDR3 protein: CASSRAGSTDTQYF

V gene: TRBV7-8
J gene: TRBJ1-5
D gene: -
clone size: -
CDR3 DNA: TGTGCCAGCAGCGTACAGGGTCGGTACAATCAGCCCCAGCATTTT
CDR3 protein: CASSVQGRYNQPQHF

V gene: TRBV7-9
J gene: TRBJ2-5
D gene: TRBD1
clone size: -
CDR3 DNA: TGTGCCAGCAGCCGCCGGGGACAGGGCAACCAAGAGACCCAGTACTTC
CDR3 protein: CASSRRGQGNQETQYF

V gene: TRBV23-1
J gene: TRBJ1-4
D gene: -
clone size: -
CDR3 DNA: TGCGCCAGCAGTCAAAAGGCTAATAGGGGCTTTAACGCAACTAATGAAAAACTGTTTTTT
CDR3 protein: CASSQKANRGFNATNEKLFF

V gene: TRBV9
J gene: TRBJ2-1
D gene: TRBD2
clone size: -
CDR3 DNA: TGTGCCAGCAAGGGCGGGGGGGCAACCAATGAGCAGTTCTTC
CDR3 protein: CASKGGGATNEQFF

V gene: TRBV5-5
J gene: TRBJ2-2
D gene: -
clone size: -
CDR3 DNA: TGTGCCAGCAGCTCCTTACAGAGTACCGGGGAGCTGTTTTTT
CDR3 protein: CASSSLQSTGELFF

V gene: TRBV27
J gene: TRBJ1-1
D gene: -
clone size: once
CDR3 DNA: TGTGCCAGCAGTTTAATTGGGGCGAACACTGAAGCTTTCTTT
CDR3 protein: CASSLIGANTEAFF

V gene: TRBV19
J gene: TRBJ2-1
D gene: -
clone size: -
CDR3 DNA: TGTGCCAGTAGTATACAGCGGTCGTACAATGAGCAGTTCTTC
CDR3 protein: CASSIQRSYNEQFF

V gene: TRBV6-1
J gene: TRBJ1-5
D gene: -
clone size: -
CDR3 DNA: TGTGCCAGCAGTGAAGGAATCATAGAAAATCAGCCCCAGCATTTT
CDR3 protein: CASSEGIIENQPQHF

V gene: TRBV6-5
J gene: TRBJ1-2
D gene: -
clone size: -
CDR3 DNA: TGTGCCAGCAGCGCGGAAACCTATGGCTACACCTTC
CDR3 protein: CASSAETYGYTF

V gene: TRBV5-1
J gene: TRBJ1-2
D gene: -
clone size: -
CDR3 DNA: TGCGCCAGCAGCTTTGGCAATAACTATGGCTACACCTTC
CDR3 protein: CASSFGNNYGYTF

V gene: TRBV5-1
J gene: TRBJ2-2
D gene: TRBD1
clone size: -
CDR3 DNA: TGCGCCAGCAGCCGACGACAGGGGAGGACCGGGGAGCTGTTTTTT
CDR3 protein: CASSRRQGRTGELFF

V gene: TRBV5-1
J gene: TRBJ2-7
D gene: TRBD1
clone size: -
CDR3 DNA: TGCGCCAGCAGCTTGGGGGGACAGGCGGCGGAGGAAAAGTACTTC
CDR3 protein: CASSLGGQAAEEKYF

V gene: TRBV18
J gene: TRBJ1-1
D gene: TRBD1
clone size: -
CDR3 DNA: TGTGCCAGCTCACCACGTGACAGGGGTTCTAGGAACACTGAAGCTTTCTTT
CDR3 protein: CASSPRDRGSRNTEAFF